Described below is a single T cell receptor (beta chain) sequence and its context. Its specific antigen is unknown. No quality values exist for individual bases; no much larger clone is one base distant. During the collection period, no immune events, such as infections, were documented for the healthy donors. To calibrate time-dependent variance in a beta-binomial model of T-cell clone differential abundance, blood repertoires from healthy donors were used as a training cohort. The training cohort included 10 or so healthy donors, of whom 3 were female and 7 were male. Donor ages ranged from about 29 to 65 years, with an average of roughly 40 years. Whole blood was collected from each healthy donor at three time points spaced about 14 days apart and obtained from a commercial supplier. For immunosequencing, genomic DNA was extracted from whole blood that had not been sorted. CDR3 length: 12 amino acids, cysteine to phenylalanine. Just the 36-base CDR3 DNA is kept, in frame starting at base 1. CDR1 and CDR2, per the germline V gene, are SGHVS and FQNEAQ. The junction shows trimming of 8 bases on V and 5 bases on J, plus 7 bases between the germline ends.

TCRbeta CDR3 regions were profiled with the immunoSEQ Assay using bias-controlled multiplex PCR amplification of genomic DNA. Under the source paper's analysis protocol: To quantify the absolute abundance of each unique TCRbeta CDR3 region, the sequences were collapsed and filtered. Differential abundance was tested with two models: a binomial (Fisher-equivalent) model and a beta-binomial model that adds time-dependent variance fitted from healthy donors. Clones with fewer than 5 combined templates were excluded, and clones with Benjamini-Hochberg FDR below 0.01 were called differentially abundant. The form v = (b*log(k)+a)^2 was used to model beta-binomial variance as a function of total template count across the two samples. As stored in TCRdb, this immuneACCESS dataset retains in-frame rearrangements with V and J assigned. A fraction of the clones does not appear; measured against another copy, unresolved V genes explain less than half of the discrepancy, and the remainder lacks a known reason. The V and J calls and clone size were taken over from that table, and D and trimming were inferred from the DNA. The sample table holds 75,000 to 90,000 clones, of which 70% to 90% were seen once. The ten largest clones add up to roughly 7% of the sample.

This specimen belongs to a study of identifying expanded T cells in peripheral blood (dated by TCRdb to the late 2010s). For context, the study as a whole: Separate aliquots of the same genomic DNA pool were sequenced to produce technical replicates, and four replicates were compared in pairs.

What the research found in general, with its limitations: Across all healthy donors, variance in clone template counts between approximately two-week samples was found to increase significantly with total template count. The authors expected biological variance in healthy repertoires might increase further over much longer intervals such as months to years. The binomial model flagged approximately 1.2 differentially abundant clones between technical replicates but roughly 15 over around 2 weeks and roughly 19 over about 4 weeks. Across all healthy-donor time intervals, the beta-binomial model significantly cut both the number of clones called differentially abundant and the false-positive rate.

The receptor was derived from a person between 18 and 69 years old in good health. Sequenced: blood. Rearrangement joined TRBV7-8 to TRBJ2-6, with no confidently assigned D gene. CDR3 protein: CASGVRANVLTF. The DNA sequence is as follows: TGTGCCAGCGGGGTTCGGGCCAACGTCCTGACTTTC.